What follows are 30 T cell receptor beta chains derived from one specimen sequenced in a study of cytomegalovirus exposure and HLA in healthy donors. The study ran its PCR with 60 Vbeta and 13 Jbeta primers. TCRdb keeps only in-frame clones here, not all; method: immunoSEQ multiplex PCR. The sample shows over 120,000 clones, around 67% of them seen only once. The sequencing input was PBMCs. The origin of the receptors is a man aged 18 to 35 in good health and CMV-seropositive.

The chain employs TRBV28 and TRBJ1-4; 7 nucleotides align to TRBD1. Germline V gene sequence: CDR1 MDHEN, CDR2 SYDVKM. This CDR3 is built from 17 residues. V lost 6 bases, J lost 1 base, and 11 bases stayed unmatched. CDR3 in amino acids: CASRRQGILLTNEKLFF. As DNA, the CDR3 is TGTGCCAGCAGACGACAGGGAATCCTTTTAACTAATGAAAAACTGTTTTTT.

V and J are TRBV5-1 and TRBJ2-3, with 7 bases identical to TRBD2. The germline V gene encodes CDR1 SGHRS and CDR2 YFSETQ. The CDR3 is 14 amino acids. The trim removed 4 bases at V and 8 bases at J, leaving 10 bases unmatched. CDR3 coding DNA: TGCGCCAGCAGCCGTACTAGCGCCAGCGGTACGCAGTATTTT. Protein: CASSRTSASGTQYF.

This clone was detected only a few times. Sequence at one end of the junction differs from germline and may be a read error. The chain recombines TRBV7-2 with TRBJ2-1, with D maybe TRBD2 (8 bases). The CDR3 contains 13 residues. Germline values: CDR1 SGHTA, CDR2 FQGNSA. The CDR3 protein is CASSLAGQWRQFF. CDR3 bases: TGTGCCAGCAGTTTAGCGGGACAGTGGAGGCAGTTCTTC.

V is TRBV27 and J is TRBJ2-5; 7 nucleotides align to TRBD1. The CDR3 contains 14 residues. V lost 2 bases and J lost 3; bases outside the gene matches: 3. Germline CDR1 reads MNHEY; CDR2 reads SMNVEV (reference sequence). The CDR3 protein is CASSLGDRKETQYF. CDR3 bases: TGTGCCAGCAGTTTAGGGGACAGAAAAGAGACCCAGTACTTC.

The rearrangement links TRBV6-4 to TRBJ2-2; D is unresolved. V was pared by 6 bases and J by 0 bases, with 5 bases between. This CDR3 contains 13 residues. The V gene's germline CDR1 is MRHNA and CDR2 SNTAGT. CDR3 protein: CASRKPNTGELFF. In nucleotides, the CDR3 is TGTGCCAGCAGGAAGCCGAACACCGGGGAGCTGTTTTTT.

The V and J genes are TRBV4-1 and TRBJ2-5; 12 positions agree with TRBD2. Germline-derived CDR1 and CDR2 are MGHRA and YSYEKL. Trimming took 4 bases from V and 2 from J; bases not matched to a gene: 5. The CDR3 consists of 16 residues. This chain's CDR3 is CASSRRLAGDQETQYF. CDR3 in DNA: TGCGCCAGCAGCCGCCGACTAGCGGGGGATCAAGAGACCCAGTACTTC.

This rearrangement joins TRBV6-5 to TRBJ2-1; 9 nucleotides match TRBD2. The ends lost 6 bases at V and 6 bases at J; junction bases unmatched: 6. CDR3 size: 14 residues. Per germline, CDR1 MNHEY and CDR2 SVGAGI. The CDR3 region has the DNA TGTGCCAGCAGACCCCCGACTAGCGGCAATGAGCAGTTCTTC. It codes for CASRPPTSGNEQFF.

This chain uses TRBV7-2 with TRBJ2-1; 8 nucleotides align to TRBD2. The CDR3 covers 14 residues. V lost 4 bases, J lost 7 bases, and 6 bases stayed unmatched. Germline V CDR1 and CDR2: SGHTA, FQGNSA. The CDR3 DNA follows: TGTGCCAGCAGCTCGTCGGGGGGGCGGAATGAGCAGTTCTTC. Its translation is CASSSSGGRNEQFF.

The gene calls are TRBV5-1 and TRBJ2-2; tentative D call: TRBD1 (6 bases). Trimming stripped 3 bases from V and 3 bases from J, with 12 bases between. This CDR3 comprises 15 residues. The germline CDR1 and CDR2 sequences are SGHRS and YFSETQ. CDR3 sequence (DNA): TGCGCCAGCAGCTCGGCAGGGGCCGACACCGGGGAGCTGTTTTTT. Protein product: CASSSAGADTGELFF.

The CDR3 region has the DNA TGTGCCAGCAGTGCGCGGCTAGCGGGCACAGATACGCAGTATTTT. Its protein is CASSARLAGTDTQYF. The chain carries TRBV2 and TRBJ2-3, with 7 bases identical to TRBD2. The CDR3 totals 15 residues. Germline trimming cut 4 bases from V and 1 base from J; bases unmatched to any gene: 5. Germline CDR1 and CDR2: SNHLY and FYNNEI.

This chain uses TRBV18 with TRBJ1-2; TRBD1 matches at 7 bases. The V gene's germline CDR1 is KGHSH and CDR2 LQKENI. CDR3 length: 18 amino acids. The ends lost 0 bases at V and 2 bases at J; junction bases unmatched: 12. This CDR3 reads CASSPPAEPGGPNYGYTF. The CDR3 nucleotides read TGTGCCAGCTCACCACCGGCTGAACCAGGGGGACCGAACTATGGCTACACCTTC.

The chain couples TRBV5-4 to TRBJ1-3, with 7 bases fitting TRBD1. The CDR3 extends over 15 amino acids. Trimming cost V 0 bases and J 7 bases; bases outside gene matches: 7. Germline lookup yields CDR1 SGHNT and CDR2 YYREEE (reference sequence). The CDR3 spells CASSLDQGEANTIYF. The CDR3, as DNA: TGTGCCAGCAGCTTGGACCAGGGGGAGGCGAACACCATATATTTT.

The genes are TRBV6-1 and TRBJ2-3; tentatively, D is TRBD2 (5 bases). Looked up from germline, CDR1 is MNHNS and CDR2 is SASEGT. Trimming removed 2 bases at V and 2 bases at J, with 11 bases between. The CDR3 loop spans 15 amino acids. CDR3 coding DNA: TGTGCCAGCAGTGAATCTCCGGGGTACACAGATACGCAGTATTTT. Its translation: CASSESPGYTDTQYF.

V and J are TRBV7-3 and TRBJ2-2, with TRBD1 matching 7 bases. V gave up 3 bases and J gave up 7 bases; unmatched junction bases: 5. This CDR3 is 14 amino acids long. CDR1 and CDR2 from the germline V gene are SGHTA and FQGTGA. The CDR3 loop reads CASSFEGAGGELFF. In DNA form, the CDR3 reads TGTGCCAGCAGCTTCGAGGGGGCAGGCGGGGAGCTGTTTTTT.

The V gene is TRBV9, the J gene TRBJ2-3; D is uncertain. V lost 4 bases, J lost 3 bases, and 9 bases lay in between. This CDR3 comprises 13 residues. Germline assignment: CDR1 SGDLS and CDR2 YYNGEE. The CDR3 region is CASSTLTTDTQYF. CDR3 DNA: TGTGCCAGCAGCACCCTGACAACAGATACGCAGTATTTT. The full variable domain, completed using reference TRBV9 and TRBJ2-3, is DSGVTQTPKHLITATGQRVTLRCSPRSGDLSVYWYQQSLDQGLQFLIQYYNGEERAKGNILERFSAQQFPDLHSELNLSSLELGDSALYFCASSTLTTDTQYFGPGTRLTVL.

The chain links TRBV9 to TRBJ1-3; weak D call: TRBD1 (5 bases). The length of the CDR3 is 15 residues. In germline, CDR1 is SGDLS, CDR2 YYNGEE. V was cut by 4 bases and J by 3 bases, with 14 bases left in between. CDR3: CASSYSLGVGNTIYF. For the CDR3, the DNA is TGTGCCAGCAGCTATTCATTAGGGGTTGGAAACACCATATATTTT.

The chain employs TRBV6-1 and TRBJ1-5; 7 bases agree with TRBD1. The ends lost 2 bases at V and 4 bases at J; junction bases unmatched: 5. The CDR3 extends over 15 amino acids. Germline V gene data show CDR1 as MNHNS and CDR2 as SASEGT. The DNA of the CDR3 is TGTGCCAGCAGTGAATTCCAGGGGGTAAATCAGCCCCAGCATTTT. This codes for CASSEFQGVNQPQHF.

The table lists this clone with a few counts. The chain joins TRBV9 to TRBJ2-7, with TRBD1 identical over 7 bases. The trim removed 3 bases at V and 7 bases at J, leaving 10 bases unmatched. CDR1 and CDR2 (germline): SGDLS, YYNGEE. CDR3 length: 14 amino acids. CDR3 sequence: CASSEDRTWGEQYF. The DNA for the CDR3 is TGTGCCAGCAGCGAGGACAGGACCTGGGGGGAGCAGTACTTC. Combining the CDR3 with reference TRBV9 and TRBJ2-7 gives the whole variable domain DSGVTQTPKHLITATGQRVTLRCSPRSGDLSVYWYQQSLDQGLQFLIQYYNGEERAKGNILERFSAQQFPDLHSELNLSSLELGDSALYFCASSEDRTWGEQYFGPGTRLTVT.

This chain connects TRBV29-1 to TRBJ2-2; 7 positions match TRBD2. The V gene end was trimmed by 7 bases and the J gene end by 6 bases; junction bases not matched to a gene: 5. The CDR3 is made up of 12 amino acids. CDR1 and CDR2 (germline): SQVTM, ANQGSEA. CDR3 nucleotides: TGCAGCGGGGGGGGTCCGGCCGGGGAGCTGTTTTTT. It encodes CSGGGPAGELFF.

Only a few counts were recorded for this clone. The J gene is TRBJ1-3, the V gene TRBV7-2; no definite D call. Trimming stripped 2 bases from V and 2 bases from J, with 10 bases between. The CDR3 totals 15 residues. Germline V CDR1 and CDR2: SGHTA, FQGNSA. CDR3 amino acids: CASSLLNSPGNTIYF. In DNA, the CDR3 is TGTGCCAGCAGCTTACTTAACAGTCCTGGAAACACCATATATTTT.

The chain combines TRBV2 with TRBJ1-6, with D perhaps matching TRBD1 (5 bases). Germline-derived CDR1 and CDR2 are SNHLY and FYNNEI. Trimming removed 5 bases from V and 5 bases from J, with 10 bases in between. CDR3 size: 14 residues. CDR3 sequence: CASSLTGDNSPLHF. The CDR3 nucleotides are TGTGCCAGCAGTCTTACAGGAGATAATTCACCCCTCCACTTT.

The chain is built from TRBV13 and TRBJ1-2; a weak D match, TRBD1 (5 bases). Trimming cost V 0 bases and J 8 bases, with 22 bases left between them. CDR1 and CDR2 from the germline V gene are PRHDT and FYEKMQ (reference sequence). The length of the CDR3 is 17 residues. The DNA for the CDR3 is TGTGCCAGCAGCTTAGGCCTGTTAATGGGGCCCACACGGGGCTACACCTTC. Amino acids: CASSLGLLMGPTRGYTF.

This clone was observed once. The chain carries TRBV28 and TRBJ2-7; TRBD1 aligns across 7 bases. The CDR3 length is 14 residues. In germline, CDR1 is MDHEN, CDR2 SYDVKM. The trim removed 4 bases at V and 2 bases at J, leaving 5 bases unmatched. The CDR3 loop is CASSSTDRTYEQYF. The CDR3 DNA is TGTGCCAGCAGTTCGACGGACAGGACCTACGAGCAGTACTTC.

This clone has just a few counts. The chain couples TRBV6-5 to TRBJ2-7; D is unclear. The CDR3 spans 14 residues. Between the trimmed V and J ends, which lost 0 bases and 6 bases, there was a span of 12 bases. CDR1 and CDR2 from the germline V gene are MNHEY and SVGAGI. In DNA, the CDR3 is TGTGCCAGCAGTTACTCAACGAGTTTAAGCGAGCAGTACTTC. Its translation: CASSYSTSLSEQYF.

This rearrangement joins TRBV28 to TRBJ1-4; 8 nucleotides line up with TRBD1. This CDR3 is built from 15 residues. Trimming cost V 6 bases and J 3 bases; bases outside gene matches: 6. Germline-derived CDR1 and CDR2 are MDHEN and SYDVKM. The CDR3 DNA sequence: TGTGCCAGCAGACAACCGGGACAGGCTAATGAAAAACTGTTTTTT. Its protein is CASRQPGQANEKLFF.

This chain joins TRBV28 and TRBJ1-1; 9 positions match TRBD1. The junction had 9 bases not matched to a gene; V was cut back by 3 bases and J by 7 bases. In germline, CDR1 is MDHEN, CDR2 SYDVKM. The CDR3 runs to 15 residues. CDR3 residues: CASSFLSRDRDEAFF. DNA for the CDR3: TGTGCCAGCAGTTTCCTGTCCCGGGACAGGGATGAAGCTTTCTTT.

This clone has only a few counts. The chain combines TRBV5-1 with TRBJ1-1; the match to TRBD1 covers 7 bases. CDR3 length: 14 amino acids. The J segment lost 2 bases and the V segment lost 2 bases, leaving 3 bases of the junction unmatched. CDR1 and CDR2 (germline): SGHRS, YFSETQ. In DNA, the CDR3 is TGCGCCAGCAGCTTTCAGGGGGATAACACTGAAGCTTTCTTT. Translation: CASSFQGDNTEAFF.

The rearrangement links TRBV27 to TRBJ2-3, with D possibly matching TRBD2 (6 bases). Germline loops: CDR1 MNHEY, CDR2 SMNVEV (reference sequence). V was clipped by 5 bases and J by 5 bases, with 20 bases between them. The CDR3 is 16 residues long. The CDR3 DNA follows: TGTGCCAGCAGTCCCAACCCGACTAGGAAGGGAGATACGCAGTATTTT. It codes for CASSPNPTRKGDTQYF.

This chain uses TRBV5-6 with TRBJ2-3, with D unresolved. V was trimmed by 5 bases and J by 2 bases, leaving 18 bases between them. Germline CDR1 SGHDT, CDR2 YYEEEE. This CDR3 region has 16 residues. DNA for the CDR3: TGTGCCAGCAGTCTACTCTTAAACGAAGCCACAGATACGCAGTATTTT. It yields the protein CASSLLLNEATDTQYF.

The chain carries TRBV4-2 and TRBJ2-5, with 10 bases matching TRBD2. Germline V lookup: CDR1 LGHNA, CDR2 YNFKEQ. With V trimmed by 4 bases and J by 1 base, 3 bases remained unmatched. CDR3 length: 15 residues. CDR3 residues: CASSRSGGVQETQYF. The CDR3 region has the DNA TGTGCCAGCAGCCGGAGCGGGGGGGTCCAAGAGACCCAGTACTTC.